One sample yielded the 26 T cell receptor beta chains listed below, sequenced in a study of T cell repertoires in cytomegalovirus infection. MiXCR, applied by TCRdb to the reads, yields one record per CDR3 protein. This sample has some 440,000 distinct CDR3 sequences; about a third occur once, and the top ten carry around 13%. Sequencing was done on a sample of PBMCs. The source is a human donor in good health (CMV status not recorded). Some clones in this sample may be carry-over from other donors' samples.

The CDR3 DNA reads TGTGCCGTGGTGATCAATCAGCCCCAGCATTTT. Its translation: CAVVINQPQHF. The J gene is TRBJ1-5, the V gene TRBV6-1; D gene unclear. This CDR3 has 11 residues. Germline loops: CDR1 MNHNS, CDR2 SASEGT. Trimming pared 11 bases from V and 3 bases from J, leaving 8 bases between.

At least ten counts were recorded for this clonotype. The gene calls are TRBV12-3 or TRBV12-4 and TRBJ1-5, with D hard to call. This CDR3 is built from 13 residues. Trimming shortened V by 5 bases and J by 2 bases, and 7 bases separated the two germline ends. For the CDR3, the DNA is TGTGCCAGCAGTACCCCGCGCAATCAGCCCCAGCATTTT. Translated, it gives CASSTPRNQPQHF.

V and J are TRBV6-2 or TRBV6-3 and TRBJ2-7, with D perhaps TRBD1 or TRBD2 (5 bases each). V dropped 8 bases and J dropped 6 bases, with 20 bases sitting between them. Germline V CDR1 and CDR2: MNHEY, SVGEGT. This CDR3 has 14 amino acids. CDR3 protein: CASRMGTSDLEQYF. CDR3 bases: TGTGCCAGCCGCATGGGGACCTCGGACCTCGAGCAGTACTTC.

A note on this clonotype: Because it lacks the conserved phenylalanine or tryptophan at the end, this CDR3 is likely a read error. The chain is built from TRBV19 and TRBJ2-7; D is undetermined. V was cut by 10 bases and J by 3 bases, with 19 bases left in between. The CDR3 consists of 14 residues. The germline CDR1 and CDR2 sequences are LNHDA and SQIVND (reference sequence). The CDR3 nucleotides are TGTGCCATTAGAGACGTGGGCAGAAACTACGAGCAGTACCTC. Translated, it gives CAIRDVGRNYEQYL.

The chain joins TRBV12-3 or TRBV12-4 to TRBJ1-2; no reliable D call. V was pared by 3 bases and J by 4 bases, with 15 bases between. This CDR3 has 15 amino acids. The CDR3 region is CASSLRAGSPYGYTF. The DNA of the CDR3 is TGTGCCAGCAGTTTGAGGGCCGGCAGTCCCTATGGCTACACCTTC.

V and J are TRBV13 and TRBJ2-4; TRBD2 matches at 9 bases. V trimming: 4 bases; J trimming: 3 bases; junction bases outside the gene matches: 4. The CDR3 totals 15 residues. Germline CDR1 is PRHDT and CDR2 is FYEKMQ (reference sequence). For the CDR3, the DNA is TGTGCCAGCAGCTCTCCTAGCGGGGACAAAAACATTCAGTACTTC. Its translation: CASSSPSGDKNIQYF.

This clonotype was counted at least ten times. CDR3 sequence (DNA): TGTGCCAGCAGGGGCGGAGGGATGCAAGAGACCCAGTACTTC. It yields the protein CASRGGGMQETQYF. This chain uses TRBV7-6 with TRBJ2-5; D is perhaps TRBD2 (6 bases). Per germline, CDR1 SGHVS and CDR2 FNYEAQ. The CDR3 has 14 amino acids. The V end was cut by 6 bases, the J end by 2 bases, with 13 bases between.

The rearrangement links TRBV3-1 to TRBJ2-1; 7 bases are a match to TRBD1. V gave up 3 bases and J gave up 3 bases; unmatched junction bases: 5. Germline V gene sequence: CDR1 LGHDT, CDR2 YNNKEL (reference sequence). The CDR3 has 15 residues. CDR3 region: CASSHRGGLYNEQFF. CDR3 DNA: TGTGCCAGCAGCCATCGAGGGGGCCTCTACAATGAGCAGTTCTTC.

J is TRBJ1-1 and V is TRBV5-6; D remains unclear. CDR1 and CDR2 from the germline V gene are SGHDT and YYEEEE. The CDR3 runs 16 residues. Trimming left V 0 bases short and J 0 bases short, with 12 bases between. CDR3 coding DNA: TGTGCCAGCAGCTTGGGGACTGGGGTACTGAACACTGAAGCTTTCTTT. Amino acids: CASSLGTGVLNTEAFF.

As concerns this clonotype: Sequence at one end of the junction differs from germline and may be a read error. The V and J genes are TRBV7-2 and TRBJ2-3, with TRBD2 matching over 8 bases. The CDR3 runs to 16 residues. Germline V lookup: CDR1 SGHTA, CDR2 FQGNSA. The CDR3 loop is CVSSLPGLGASETLYF. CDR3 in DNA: TGTGTCAGCAGCTTACCGGGACTAGGAGCGTCTGAGACGCTGTATTTT.

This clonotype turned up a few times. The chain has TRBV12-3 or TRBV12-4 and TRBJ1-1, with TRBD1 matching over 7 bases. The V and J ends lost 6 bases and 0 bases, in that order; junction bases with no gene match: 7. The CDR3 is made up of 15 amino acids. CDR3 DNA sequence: TGTGCCAGCAGACAACAGGGGAAACTGAACACTGAAGCTTTCTTT. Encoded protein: CASRQQGKLNTEAFF.

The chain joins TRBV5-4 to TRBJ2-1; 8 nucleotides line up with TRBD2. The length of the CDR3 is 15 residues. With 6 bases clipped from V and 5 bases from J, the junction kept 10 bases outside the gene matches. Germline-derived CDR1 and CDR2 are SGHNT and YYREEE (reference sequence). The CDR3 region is CASNPGLVNNNEQFF. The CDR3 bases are TGTGCCAGCAACCCGGGACTAGTGAATAACAATGAGCAGTTCTTC.

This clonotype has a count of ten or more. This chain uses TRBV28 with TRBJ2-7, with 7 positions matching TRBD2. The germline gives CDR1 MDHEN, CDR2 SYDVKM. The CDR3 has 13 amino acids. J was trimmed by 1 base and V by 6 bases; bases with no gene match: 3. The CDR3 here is CASRPGGSYEQYF. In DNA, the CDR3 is TGTGCCAGCAGGCCCGGGGGGTCCTACGAGCAGTACTTC.

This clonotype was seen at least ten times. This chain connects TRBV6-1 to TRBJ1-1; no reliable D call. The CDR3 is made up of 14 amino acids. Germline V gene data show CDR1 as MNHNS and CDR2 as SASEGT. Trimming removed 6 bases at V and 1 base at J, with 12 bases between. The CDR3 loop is CASRGIHGNTEAFF. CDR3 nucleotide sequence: TGTGCCAGCAGGGGGATACATGGGAACACTGAAGCTTTCTTT.

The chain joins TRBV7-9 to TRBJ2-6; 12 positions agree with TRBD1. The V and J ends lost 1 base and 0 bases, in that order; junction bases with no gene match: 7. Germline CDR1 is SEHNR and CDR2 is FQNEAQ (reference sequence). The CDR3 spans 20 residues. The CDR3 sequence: CASSLGWDRGLLSGANVLTF. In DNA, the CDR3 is TGTGCCAGCAGCTTAGGCTGGGACAGGGGGCTCCTCTCTGGGGCCAACGTCCTGACTTTC.

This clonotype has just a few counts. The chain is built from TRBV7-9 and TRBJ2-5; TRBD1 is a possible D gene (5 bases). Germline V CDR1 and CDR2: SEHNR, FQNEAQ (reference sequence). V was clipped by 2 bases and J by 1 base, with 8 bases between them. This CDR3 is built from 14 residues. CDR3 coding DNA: TGTGCCAGCAGCTTATCAGGGATCCAAGAGACCCAGTACTTC. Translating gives CASSLSGIQETQYF.

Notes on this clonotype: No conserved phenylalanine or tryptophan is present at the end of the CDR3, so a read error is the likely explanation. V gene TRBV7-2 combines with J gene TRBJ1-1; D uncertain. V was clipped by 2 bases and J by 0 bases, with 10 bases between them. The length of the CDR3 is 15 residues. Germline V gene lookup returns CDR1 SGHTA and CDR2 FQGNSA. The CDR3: CASSLIGVVNTEAFL. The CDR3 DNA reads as TGTGCCAGCAGCTTAATTGGGGTAGTGAACACTGAAGCTTTCTTG.

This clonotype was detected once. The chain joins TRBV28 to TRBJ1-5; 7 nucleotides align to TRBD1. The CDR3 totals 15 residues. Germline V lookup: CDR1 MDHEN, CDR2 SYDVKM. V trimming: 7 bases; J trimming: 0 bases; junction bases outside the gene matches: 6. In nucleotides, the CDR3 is TGTGCCAGCACCCCACAGGGGCATAGCAATCAGCCCCAGCATTTT. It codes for CASTPQGHSNQPQHF.

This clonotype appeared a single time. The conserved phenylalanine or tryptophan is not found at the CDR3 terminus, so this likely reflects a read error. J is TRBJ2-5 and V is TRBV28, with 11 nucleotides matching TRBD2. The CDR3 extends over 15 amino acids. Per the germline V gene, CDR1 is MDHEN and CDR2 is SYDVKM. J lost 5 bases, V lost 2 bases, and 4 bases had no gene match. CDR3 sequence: CASSLRGLAGETQYL. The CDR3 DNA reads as TGTGCCAGCAGTTTACGTGGACTAGCGGGCGAGACCCAGTACTTA.

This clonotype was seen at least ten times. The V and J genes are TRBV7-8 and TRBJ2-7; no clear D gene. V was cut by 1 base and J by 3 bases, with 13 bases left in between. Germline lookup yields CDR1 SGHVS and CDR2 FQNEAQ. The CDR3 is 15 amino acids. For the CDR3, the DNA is TGTGCCAGCAGCTTAGTGCCCGACGGAAACTACGAGCAGTACTTC. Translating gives CASSLVPDGNYEQYF.

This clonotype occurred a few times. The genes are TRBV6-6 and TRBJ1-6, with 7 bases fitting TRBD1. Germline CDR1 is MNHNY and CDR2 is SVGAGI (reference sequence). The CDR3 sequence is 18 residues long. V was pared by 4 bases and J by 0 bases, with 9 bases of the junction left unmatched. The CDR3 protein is CASSSTGRSVSYNSPLHF. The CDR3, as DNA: TGTGCCAGCAGTTCGACAGGGCGATCAGTCTCCTATAATTCACCCCTCCACTTT.

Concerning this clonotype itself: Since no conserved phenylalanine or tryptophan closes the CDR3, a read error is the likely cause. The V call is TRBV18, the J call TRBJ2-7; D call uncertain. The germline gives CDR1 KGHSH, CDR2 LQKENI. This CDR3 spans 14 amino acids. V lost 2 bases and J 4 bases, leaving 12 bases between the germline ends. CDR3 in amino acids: CASSPAFNEYEQYI. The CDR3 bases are TGTGCCAGCTCACCAGCCTTTAATGAATACGAGCAGTACATC.

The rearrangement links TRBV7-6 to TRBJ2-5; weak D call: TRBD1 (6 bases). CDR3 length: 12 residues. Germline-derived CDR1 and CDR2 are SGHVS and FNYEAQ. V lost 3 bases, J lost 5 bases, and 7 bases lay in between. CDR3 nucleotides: TGTGCCAGCAGCTTCCAGGGGGAGACCCAGTACTTC. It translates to CASSFQGETQYF.

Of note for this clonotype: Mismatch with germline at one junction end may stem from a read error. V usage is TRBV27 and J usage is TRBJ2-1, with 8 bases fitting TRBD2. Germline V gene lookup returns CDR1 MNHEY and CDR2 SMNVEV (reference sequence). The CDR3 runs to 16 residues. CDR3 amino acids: CARSFGGAFLYNEQFF. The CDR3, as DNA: TGTGCCCGCAGTTTCGGGGGGGCGTTCCTATACAATGAGCAGTTCTTC.

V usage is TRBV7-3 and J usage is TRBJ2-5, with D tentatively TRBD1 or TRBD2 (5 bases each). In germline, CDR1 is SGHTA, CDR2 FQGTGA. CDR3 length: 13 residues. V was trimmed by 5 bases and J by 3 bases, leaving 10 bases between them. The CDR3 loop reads CASSARDEETQYF. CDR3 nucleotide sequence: TGTGCCAGCAGCGCTCGGGACGAAGAGACCCAGTACTTC.

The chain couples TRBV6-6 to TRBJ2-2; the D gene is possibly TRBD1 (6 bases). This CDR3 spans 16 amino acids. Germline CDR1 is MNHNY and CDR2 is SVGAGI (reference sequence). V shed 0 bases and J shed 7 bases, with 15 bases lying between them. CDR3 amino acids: CASSYSTTGGHGELFF. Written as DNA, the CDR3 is TGTGCCAGCAGTTACTCGACGACAGGTGGCCACGGGGAGCTGTTTTTT.